This entry lists 22 T cell receptor beta chains sequenced from one sample in a study of control samples from healthy donors and cancer patients. Data came from immunoSEQ multiplex PCR; TCRdb stores just in-frame clones and leaves some out. Of about 180,000 clones in the sample, 85% to 90% were seen once. Sequenced: blood. The receptors were gathered from a woman aged 45-65 years in good health.

The CDR3 here is CASSNDRGRNQPQHF. CDR3 coding DNA: TGTGCCAGCAGCAATGACAGGGGAAGAAATCAGCCCCAGCATTTT. This chain links TRBV7-9 with TRBJ1-5; 8 bases agree with TRBD1. The length of the CDR3 is 15 residues. V lost 5 bases, J lost 4 bases, and 7 bases stayed unmatched. Per the germline V gene, CDR1 is SEHNR and CDR2 is FQNEAQ (reference sequence).

The chain combines TRBV6-5 with TRBJ1-2, with unresolved D. CDR1 is MNHEY, CDR2 SVGAGI, per germline. The CDR3 loop spans 14 amino acids. The V end was cut by 0 bases, the J end by 0 bases, with 5 bases between. The CDR3 DNA reads as TGTGCCAGCAGTTACTCGGCAACTAACTATGGCTACACCTTC. Translating gives CASSYSATNYGYTF.

The chain is built from TRBV5-4 and TRBJ1-1, with D possibly matching TRBD1 (5 bases). V was shortened by 2 bases and J by 0 bases, with 14 bases between the two germline ends. Germline V gene data show CDR1 as SGHNT and CDR2 as YYREEE (reference sequence). The CDR3 runs 16 residues. The CDR3 spells CASSFGGSTLNTEAFF. CDR3 DNA: TGTGCCAGCAGCTTCGGGGGATCGACCCTGAACACTGAAGCTTTCTTT.

The chain joins TRBV6-1 to TRBJ1-3, with unresolved D. From germline, CDR1 is MNHNS and CDR2 SASEGT. The CDR3 covers 16 residues. Trimming left V 1 base short and J 0 bases short, with 10 bases between. The CDR3 reads CASSEGLKSSGNTIYF. The CDR3 nucleotides are TGTGCCAGCAGTGAAGGACTTAAGAGCTCTGGAAACACCATATATTTT.

The J gene is TRBJ1-5, the V gene TRBV6-5; D not certain. CDR3 length: 12 residues. Germline values: CDR1 MNHEY, CDR2 SVGAGI. The germline V and J ends were trimmed by 5 bases and 5 bases, with 7 bases remaining between them. The CDR3 nucleotides are TGTGCCAGCAGTCGAGGCGATCAGCCCCAGCATTTT. This encodes CASSRGDQPQHF.

This chain joins TRBV11-2 and TRBJ2-3, with 7 bases matching TRBD2. CDR1 SGHAT and CDR2 FQNNGV come from the germline V gene. V shed 5 bases and J 4 bases; nucleotides not matched to a gene: 9. The CDR3 sequence is 15 residues long. This CDR3 reads CASSIWRGRADTQYF. Written as DNA, the CDR3 is TGTGCCAGCAGCATTTGGCGGGGGAGGGCAGATACGCAGTATTTT.

This sequence joins TRBV3-1 (or the pseudogene TRBV3-2) and TRBJ2-2; 8 positions agree with TRBD1. Trimming took 0 bases from V and 4 from J; bases not matched to a gene: 4. Looked up from germline, CDR1 is LGHDT and CDR2 is YNNKEL (reference sequence). This CDR3 is 16 amino acids long. The CDR3 region is CASSQDWTGPTGELFF. As DNA, the CDR3 is TGTGCCAGCAGCCAAGACTGGACAGGGCCCACCGGGGAGCTGTTTTTT.

Concerning this clone itself: Other nucleotide sequences from this sample produce the same CDR3. The rearrangement uses TRBV28 and TRBJ1-5; D call uncertain. V dropped 3 bases and J dropped 6 bases, with 6 bases sitting between them. Germline V lookup: CDR1 MDHEN, CDR2 SYDVKM. The CDR3 runs 12 residues. DNA for the CDR3: TGTGCCAGCAGTTTGTACGGTCAGCCCCAGCATTTT. It is translated as CASSLYGQPQHF. Based on the CDR3 plus reference TRBV28 and TRBJ1-5, the full variable domain is DVKVTQSSRYLVKRTGEKVFLECVQDMDHENMFWYRQDPGLGLRLIYFSYDVKMKEKGDIPEGYSVSREKKERFSLILESASTNQTSMYLCASSLYGQPQHFGDGTRLSIL.

The chain uses TRBV7-9 and TRBJ1-1, with D hard to call. The germline V gene has CDR1 SEHNR and CDR2 FQNEAQ (reference sequence). V dropped 3 bases and J dropped 7 bases, with 12 bases sitting between them. This CDR3 contains 13 residues. The CDR3 DNA reads TGTGCCAGCAGCTTTTTTGCGGGCGTTGAAGCTTTCTTT. It yields the protein CASSFFAGVEAFF.

J is TRBJ2-2 and V is TRBV7-7, with 8 bases aligning to TRBD2. Unmatched junction bases numbered 8, after V lost 7 bases and J lost 4 bases. CDR3 length: 15 amino acids. Germline values: CDR1 SSHAT, CDR2 FNYEAQ (reference sequence). The CDR3 DNA reads TGTGCCAGCAACGACGGGGGGGCGAGCACCGGGGAGCTGTTTTTT. Protein product: CASNDGGASTGELFF.

The rearrangement uses TRBV19 and TRBJ2-5; D may be TRBD2 (6 bases). Germline values: CDR1 LNHDA, CDR2 SQIVND (reference sequence). Trimming cost V 1 base and J 2 bases, with 8 bases left between them. The length of the CDR3 is 14 residues. The CDR3, as DNA: TGTGCCAGTAGTATAGGAGGGAGGCAAGAGACCCAGTACTTC. Its translation: CASSIGGRQETQYF.

This chain connects TRBV9 to TRBJ2-7; a possible D gene is TRBD2 (5 bases). The V end lost 4 bases, the J end lost 5 bases, and 16 bases lay between the germline ends. CDR1 and CDR2 from the germline V gene are SGDLS and YYNGEE. There are 14 residues in the CDR3. CDR3 sequence: CASSLRRAGDEQYF. The DNA of the CDR3 is TGTGCCAGCAGCCTTCGAAGGGCGGGCGACGAGCAGTACTTC.

The rearrangement uses TRBV28 and TRBJ1-1, with no clear D. Germline CDR1 and CDR2: MDHEN and SYDVKM. The CDR3 has 14 amino acids. The V end lost 5 bases, the J end lost 6 bases, and 16 bases lay between the germline ends. The CDR3 loop reads CASSRNLGSSEAFF. Here the CDR3 DNA reads TGTGCCAGCAGTCGCAATCTGGGGTCCTCTGAAGCTTTCTTT. Supplemented by reference TRBV28 and TRBJ1-1, the full variable domain reads DVKVTQSSRYLVKRTGEKVFLECVQDMDHENMFWYRQDPGLGLRLIYFSYDVKMKEKGDIPEGYSVSREKKERFSLILESASTNQTSMYLCASSRNLGSSEAFFGQGTRLTVV.

The CDR3 nucleotides are TGTGCCAGCAGCTTAGCGGGGGGGGCCAGGGACGAGCAGTACTTC. Encoded protein: CASSLAGGARDEQYF. The rearrangement links TRBV7-2 to TRBJ2-7; D possibly corresponds to TRBD2 (7 bases). Per germline, CDR1 SGHTA and CDR2 FQGNSA. The V end lost 0 bases, the J end lost 5 bases, and 14 bases lay between the germline ends. This CDR3 is 15 amino acids long.

For this clone: Other DNA sequences of this sample code for an identical CDR3. The gene calls are TRBV28 and TRBJ1-2; a weak D match, TRBD1 (5 bases). Germline CDR1 reads MDHEN; CDR2 reads SYDVKM. The V and J ends lost 3 bases and 0 bases respectively, with 5 bases between them. This CDR3 contains 13 residues. The CDR3 is CASSLTANYGYTF. CDR3 DNA sequence: TGTGCCAGCAGTTTGACAGCTAACTATGGCTACACCTTC.

The chain's CDR3 is CASSAGWGSGNTIYF. The CDR3, as DNA: TGTGCCAGCAGCGCAGGCTGGGGCTCTGGAAACACCATATATTTT. The J gene is TRBJ1-3, the V gene TRBV7-6; D is ambiguous. This CDR3 has 15 residues. Germline V CDR1 and CDR2: SGHVS, FNYEAQ. Trimming stripped 5 bases from V and 0 bases from J, with 11 bases between.

The chain carries TRBV27 and TRBJ1-2, with TRBD1 identical over 10 bases. V trimming: 3 bases; J trimming: 8 bases; junction bases outside the gene matches: 15. CDR1 and CDR2 from the germline V gene are MNHEY and SMNVEV (reference sequence). The CDR3 contains 17 residues. The CDR3 loop is CASSFLLFGQGVNGYTF. The DNA of the CDR3 is TGTGCCAGCAGTTTCCTATTATTCGGACAGGGGGTGAACGGCTACACCTTC.

V is TRBV7-9 and J is TRBJ1-5; 7 bases are shared with TRBD1. V lost 3 bases and J lost 6; bases outside the gene matches: 2. CDR3 length equals 13 residues. Germline-derived CDR1 and CDR2 are SEHNR and FQNEAQ (reference sequence). The DNA of the CDR3 is TGTGCCAGCAGCTTGCAGGGGGGTCAGCCCCAGCATTTT. This gives the protein CASSLQGGQPQHF.

The chain carries TRBV7-9 and TRBJ2-1; D is perhaps TRBD2 (6 bases). The CDR3 is 18 residues long. Germline CDR1 reads SEHNR; CDR2 reads FQNEAQ (reference sequence). The germline V and J ends were trimmed by 5 bases and 4 bases, with 24 bases remaining between them. This CDR3 reads CASSGNSDEGGPYNEQFF. The CDR3 DNA reads TGTGCCAGCAGCGGGAATTCCGACGAGGGAGGACCGTACAATGAGCAGTTCTTC.

The chain carries TRBV5-1 and TRBJ2-3, with 9 positions matching TRBD2. V was clipped by 2 bases and J by 2 bases; unmatched bases: 6. The CDR3 runs 16 residues. Germline V CDR1 and CDR2: SGHRS, YFSETQ. DNA of the CDR3: TGCGCCAGCAGCTTTAGCCTAGCGGGAACCACAGATACGCAGTATTTT. Its protein product is CASSFSLAGTTDTQYF. The full variable domain, completed using reference TRBV5-1 and TRBJ2-3, is KAGVTQTPRYLIKTRGQQVTLSCSPISGHRSVSWYQQTPGQGLQFLFEYFSETQRNKGNFPGRFSGRQFSNSRSEMNVSTLELGDSALYLCASSFSLAGTTDTQYFGPGTRLTVL.

This clone has just a few counts. This chain links TRBV30 with TRBJ2-7; D is undetermined. Germline assignment: CDR1 GTSNPN and CDR2 SVGIG (reference sequence). This CDR3 is 15 amino acids long. Trimming pared 0 bases from V and 0 bases from J, leaving 12 bases between. The CDR3 protein is CAWSVGLLYSYEQYF. As DNA, the CDR3 is TGTGCCTGGAGTGTCGGCCTACTCTACTCCTACGAGCAGTACTTC.

The chain combines TRBV5-4 with TRBJ2-5; perhaps TRBD1 as D (6 bases). The CDR3 sequence is 16 residues long. CDR1 SGHNT and CDR2 YYREEE come from the germline V gene (reference sequence). Trimming pared 4 bases from V and 5 bases from J, leaving 21 bases between. DNA of the CDR3: TGTGCCAGCAGCCGGACTGGGTTGGGGGCGATTGAGACCCAGTACTTC. Protein: CASSRTGLGAIETQYF.